This T cell receptor beta chain was sequenced in a study of T-cell reconstitution after alpha-beta-depleted transplantation in children. Study-level findings and limits: About two months after transplant, alpha-beta T cells reportedly came from several hundred expanded graft clones. It was newly produced T cells that mostly accounted for T-cell counts and diversity one year after transplant.

Using unique molecular identifiers, the investigators prepared the TCRbeta library. TCRdb passed the PCR reads through MiXCR, listing each CDR3 protein once. Of 400,000 to 450,000 distinct CDR3 sequences listed, around 46% are singletons. This clonotype has only one observation. Its cognate antigen is unknown. Trimming took 9 bases from V and 3 from J, leaving 14 bases between them. This CDR3 is 14 amino acids long. Germline V gene lookup returns CDR1 SNHLY and CDR2 FYNNEI. This sequence joins TRBV2 and TRBJ2-2; D remains unclear. This receptor was identified in a girl aged 2-10 years with aplastic anemia, due to receive a stem cell transplant. The material was PBMCs, obtained before TCRalphabeta/CD19-depleted stem cell transplant. CDR3 coding DNA: TGTGCCAGGTCGAGAGGTCCGTACACCGGGGAGCTGTTTTTT. Translated: CARSRGPYTGELFF.